Following are 6 T cell receptor beta chains from one sample sequenced in a study of CD8+CD57+ T cells in acquired aplastic anemia. The study profiled TCR beta VDJ and CDR3 using genomic DNA as template. Via MiXCR, TCRdb re-called the reads, giving one row per CDR3 protein. The table has around 180,000 distinct CDR3 sequences, around 60% seen once. The sequenced sample was sorted CD4+, CD8+, or CD8+CD57+ T cells (not recorded which) from PBMCs. These TCRs come from a human donor in good health.

The gene calls are TRBV24-1 and TRBJ2-1; D is perhaps TRBD1 (6 bases). The CDR3 is 13 residues long. V dropped 7 bases and J dropped 5 bases, with 11 bases sitting between them. CDR1 is KGHDR and CDR2 is SFDVKD in the germline V gene. This chain's CDR3 is CATRGWTDNEQFF. The DNA of the CDR3 is TGTGCCACCAGAGGTTGGACAGACAATGAGCAGTTCTTC.

This clonotype was found many times. This chain joins TRBV20-1 and TRBJ2-5; D perhaps matches TRBD2 (6 bases). With 5 bases removed from V and 4 bases from J, the gap between germline ends came to 17 bases. The CDR3 loop spans 14 amino acids. Germline-derived CDR1 and CDR2 are DFQATT and SNEGSKA (reference sequence). The CDR3 protein is CSARAGSKGETQYF. The CDR3, as DNA: TGCAGTGCTCGTGCCGGGAGTAAGGGAGAGACCCAGTACTTC.

The chain joins TRBV25-1 to TRBJ1-1, with TRBD1 as a possible D gene (5 bases). Germline V CDR1 and CDR2: MGHDK, SYGVNS. Trimming cost V 6 bases and J 3 bases, with 17 bases left between them. This CDR3 contains 15 residues. This CDR3 is CASRKRDAEYTEAFF. In DNA form, the CDR3 reads TGTGCCAGCAGAAAAAGGGACGCAGAATACACTGAAGCTTTCTTT.

For this clonotype: One end of the junction fails to match germline, which may point to a read error. This rearrangement joins TRBV5-5 to TRBJ2-7; no reliable D call. This CDR3 has 14 residues. Germline CDR1 and CDR2: SGHKS and YYEKEE (reference sequence). The CDR3: CASSPGSTPGEQYF. As DNA, the CDR3 is TGCGCCAGCAGCCCAGGCTCAACTCCCGGGGAGCAGTACTTC.

This clonotype was recorded a few times. V usage is TRBV24-1 and J usage is TRBJ1-2; 7 nucleotides match TRBD1. From germline, CDR1 is KGHDR and CDR2 SFDVKD. Unmatched junction bases numbered 3, after V lost 2 bases and J lost 4 bases. The CDR3 spans 14 residues. In DNA form, the CDR3 reads TGTGCCACCAGTGATTCACAGGGGACCTATGGCTACACCTTC. It is translated as CATSDSQGTYGYTF.

This clonotype occurred many times. One end of the junction is discordant with germline, which a read error may explain. V usage is TRBV7-6 and J usage is TRBJ2-3; 12 bases are a match to TRBD2. CDR3 length equals 15 residues. CDR1 SGHVS and CDR2 FNYEAQ come from the germline V gene. The CDR3 loop is CASSLAGGYWDTQYF. The CDR3 DNA is TGTGCCAGCAGCCTAGCGGGAGGGTATTGGGATACGCAGTATTTT.